The present TCR beta chain was sequenced within a study of T cell changes during pregnancy in multiple sclerosis. This clone is a singleton in its sample. Profiled with immunoSEQ multiplex PCR; TCRdb holds only in-frame clones, not every one. This sample has 60,000 to 70,000 clones, with approximately 92% found just once. The TCR was taken from a female donor in good health, enrolled as a control in a pregnancy study. The sequenced sample was peripheral blood, obtained in the second trimester of pregnancy.

The CDR3 region is CAISRGTMSEAFF. The CDR3 nucleotides are TGTGCCATCAGTAGGGGCACCATGTCTGAAGCTTTCTTT. The V gene is TRBV10-3, the J gene TRBJ1-1; TRBD1 is a possible D gene (5 bases). Germline V gives CDR1 ENHRY, CDR2 SYGVKD. CDR3 length equals 13 residues. V lost 5 bases and J 6 bases, leaving 13 bases between the germline ends.